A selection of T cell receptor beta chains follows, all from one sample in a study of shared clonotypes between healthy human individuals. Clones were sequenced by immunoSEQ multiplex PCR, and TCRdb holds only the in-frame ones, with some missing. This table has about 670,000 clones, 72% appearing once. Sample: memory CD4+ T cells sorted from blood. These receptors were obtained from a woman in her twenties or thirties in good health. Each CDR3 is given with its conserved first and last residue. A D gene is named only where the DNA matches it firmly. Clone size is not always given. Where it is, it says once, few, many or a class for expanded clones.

CDR3 DNA: TGCACCAGCAGTAACAGGGGGCGCGACGTCGACACTGAAGCTTTCTTT
CDR3 protein: CTSSNRGRDVDTEAFF
J gene: TRBJ1-1
V gene: TRBV1
clone size: NA
D gene: NA

CDR3 DNA: TGTGCCATCAGTGAAAGGCAAATCTCGGTGGCCGGAGAGACCCAGTACTTC
CDR3 protein: CAISERQISVAGETQYF
J gene: TRBJ2-5
V gene: TRBV10-3
clone size: NA
D gene: NA

CDR3 DNA: TGCAGCGTTGAAGATCGCGCCATTCAGTACTTC
CDR3 protein: CSVEDRAIQYF
J gene: TRBJ2-4
V gene: TRBV29-1
clone size: few
D gene: NA

CDR3 DNA: TGTGCCAACCGGGGAGACTATGGCTACACCTTC
CDR3 protein: CANRGDYGYTF
J gene: TRBJ1-2
V gene: TRBV28
clone size: NA
D gene: NA

CDR3 DNA: TGTGCCAGCAGTGGGCACTCCTACAATGAGCAGTTCTTC
CDR3 protein: CASSGHSYNEQFF
J gene: TRBJ2-1
V gene: TRBV2
clone size: NA
D gene: NA

CDR3 DNA: TGTGCCAGCAGCTTAGAGGGGAGCTCTGGAAACACCATATATTTT
CDR3 protein: CASSLEGSSGNTIYF
J gene: TRBJ1-3
V gene: TRBV7-2
clone size: NA
D gene: NA

CDR3 DNA: TGTGCCAGCAGCTTAGGGAGCGGGGGGCAGTTCTTC
CDR3 protein: CASSLGSGGQFF
J gene: TRBJ2-1
V gene: TRBV11-2
clone size: NA
D gene: TRBD2

CDR3 DNA: TGTGCCAGCAGCCTACATCAAGAAAAGGAAAAACTGTTTTTT
CDR3 protein: CASSLHQEKEKLFF
J gene: TRBJ1-4
V gene: TRBV28
clone size: NA
D gene: NA

CDR3 DNA: TGTGCCAGCTCACCAAAGGGCGGACCTTACGAGCAGTACTTC
CDR3 protein: CASSPKGGPYEQYF
J gene: TRBJ2-7
V gene: TRBV18
clone size: NA
D gene: NA

CDR3 DNA: TGTGCCATCAGTAGGGAAACCTACGAGCAGTACTTC
CDR3 protein: CAISRETYEQYF
J gene: TRBJ2-7
V gene: TRBV10-3
clone size: NA
D gene: NA

CDR3 DNA: TGTGCCAGCAGCGTCTCGAGCTATACGCAGTATTTT
CDR3 protein: CASSVSSYTQYF
J gene: TRBJ2-3
V gene: TRBV9
clone size: NA
D gene: NA

CDR3 DNA: TGTGCCAGCAGCCCCCATACCGGGACTAGCGGGAGGTCAACAGATACGCAGTATTTT
CDR3 protein: CASSPHTGTSGRSTDTQYF
J gene: TRBJ2-3
V gene: TRBV11-2
clone size: NA
D gene: TRBD2

CDR3 DNA: TGTGCCAGCAGCGAGGGACCACACACAGATACGCAGTATTTT
CDR3 protein: CASSEGPHTDTQYF
J gene: TRBJ2-3
V gene: TRBV9
clone size: NA
D gene: NA

CDR3 DNA: TGTGCCAGCAGCTCGCTAGTAAACACTGAAGCTTTCTTT
CDR3 protein: CASSSLVNTEAFF
J gene: TRBJ1-1
V gene: TRBV11-1
clone size: NA
D gene: NA

CDR3 DNA: TGTGCCAGCACCGGAACAGGGTTCAATGAGCAGTTCTTC
CDR3 protein: CASTGTGFNEQFF
J gene: TRBJ2-1
V gene: TRBV28
clone size: NA
D gene: NA

CDR3 DNA: TGCGCCAGCAGTGAGTTATCAGGGAATGGGGCCAACGTCCTGACTTTC
CDR3 protein: CASSELSGNGANVLTF
J gene: TRBJ2-6
V gene: TRBV10-2
clone size: NA
D gene: NA

CDR3 DNA: TGTGCCATAGGGGCCGGACAGGGGGATCAGCCCCAGCATTTT
CDR3 protein: CAIGAGQGDQPQHF
J gene: TRBJ1-5
V gene: TRBV10-3
clone size: NA
D gene: TRBD1

CDR3 DNA: TGTGCCAGCGGGCAAGAGACCCAGTACTTC
CDR3 protein: CASGQETQYF
J gene: TRBJ2-5
V gene: TRBV28
clone size: NA
D gene: NA

CDR3 DNA: TGTGCCAGCAGTGGATCATTCTTAAACACCGGGGAGCTGTTTTTT
CDR3 protein: CASSGSFLNTGELFF
J gene: TRBJ2-2
V gene: TRBV2
clone size: NA
D gene: NA

CDR3 DNA: TGCGCCAGCAGCTACTCGGGACCGCTGAACACCGGGGAGCTGTTTTTT
CDR3 protein: CASSYSGPLNTGELFF
J gene: TRBJ2-2
V gene: TRBV5-1
clone size: NA
D gene: NA

CDR3 DNA: TGCGCCAGCAGCCAAGACCCCCAAGAGACCCAGTACTTC
CDR3 protein: CASSQDPQETQYF
J gene: TRBJ2-5
V gene: TRBV5-1
clone size: few
D gene: NA

CDR3 DNA: TGTGCCAGCAGTTTGGGGGACAGGGCTTATGGCTACACCTTC
CDR3 protein: CASSLGDRAYGYTF
J gene: TRBJ1-2
V gene: TRBV28
clone size: NA
D gene: TRBD1

CDR3 DNA: TGTGCCAGCAGCCCGCGGGAATTCAGCAATGAGCAGTTCTTC
CDR3 protein: CASSPREFSNEQFF
J gene: TRBJ2-1
V gene: TRBV9
clone size: few
D gene: NA

CDR3 DNA: TGTGCCAGCAGCTCAATGCCCGGGGCGGCGGGGAATCAGCCCCAGCATTTT
CDR3 protein: CASSSMPGAAGNQPQHF
J gene: TRBJ1-5
V gene: TRBV7-8
clone size: few
D gene: NA

CDR3 DNA: TGTGCCAGCAGTATGACAGGGGAGTCCTACAATGAGCAGTTCTTC
CDR3 protein: CASSMTGESYNEQFF
J gene: TRBJ2-1
V gene: TRBV11-2
clone size: NA
D gene: TRBD1

CDR3 DNA: TGTGCCAGCGCGACGCGGGGCCCCTACGAGCAGTACTTC
CDR3 protein: CASATRGPYEQYF
J gene: TRBJ2-7
V gene: TRBV28
clone size: NA
D gene: NA

CDR3 DNA: TGTGCCAGCAGTGAAGCGCAGTGGGCCGGGGAGCTGTTTTTT
CDR3 protein: CASSEAQWAGELFF
J gene: TRBJ2-2
V gene: TRBV2
clone size: few
D gene: NA

CDR3 DNA: TGCGCCAGCAGCTCCGGACAGGGATCCACTGAAGCTTTCTTT
CDR3 protein: CASSSGQGSTEAFF
J gene: TRBJ1-1
V gene: TRBV5-1
clone size: NA
D gene: TRBD1

CDR3 DNA: TGTGCCAGCAGTTTACCGGCAAGGGACCAGCCCCAGCATTTT
CDR3 protein: CASSLPARDQPQHF
J gene: TRBJ1-5
V gene: TRBV28
clone size: few
D gene: NA

CDR3 DNA: TGTGCCAGCACCAGCGAAGGACTACTTGAAGCTTTCTTT
CDR3 protein: CASTSEGLLEAFF
J gene: TRBJ1-1
V gene: TRBV6-5
clone size: few
D gene: NA

CDR3 DNA: TGTGCCAGCAGTGGTACGGGAGTCACAGAGACCCAGTACTTC
CDR3 protein: CASSGTGVTETQYF
J gene: TRBJ2-5
V gene: TRBV2
clone size: NA
D gene: NA

CDR3 DNA: TGTGCCAGCAGCTGGCCCGGTGAAAAACTGTTTTTT
CDR3 protein: CASSWPGEKLFF
J gene: TRBJ1-4
V gene: TRBV7-2
clone size: NA
D gene: NA

CDR3 DNA: TGTGCCAGCAGCTCGGGGGTGAATCAGCCCCAGCATTTT
CDR3 protein: CASSSGVNQPQHF
J gene: TRBJ1-5
V gene: TRBV7-9
clone size: few
D gene: NA

CDR3 DNA: TGCGCCAGCATTGGGAGCGGGGAAGCTTTCTTT
CDR3 protein: CASIGSGEAFF
J gene: TRBJ1-1
V gene: TRBV5-1
clone size: NA
D gene: NA

CDR3 DNA: TGTGCCAGCACTGACCGGGACCCCGAAGGAGCTTTCTTT
CDR3 protein: CASTDRDPEGAFF
J gene: TRBJ1-1
V gene: TRBV28
clone size: once
D gene: NA

CDR3 DNA: TGTGCCAGCAGCGTACTAGCGGGAGTGGCCAACACCGGGGAGCTGTTTTTT
CDR3 protein: CASSVLAGVANTGELFF
J gene: TRBJ2-2
V gene: TRBV7-9
clone size: NA
D gene: TRBD2

CDR3 DNA: TGTGCCACCAGCAGAGGGGTGGGGTCGGGCGAGCAGTACTTC
CDR3 protein: CATSRGVGSGEQYF
J gene: TRBJ2-7
V gene: TRBV15
clone size: NA
D gene: NA

CDR3 DNA: TGTGCCAGCAGGGGCAACAGGGGTTACAATGAGCAGTTCTTC
CDR3 protein: CASRGNRGYNEQFF
J gene: TRBJ2-1
V gene: TRBV6-5
clone size: NA
D gene: TRBD1

CDR3 DNA: TGTGCCAGCAGCACTCACAGACAGGGTGGTGGCTACACCTTC
CDR3 protein: CASSTHRQGGGYTF
J gene: TRBJ1-2
V gene: TRBV6-5
clone size: NA
D gene: TRBD1

CDR3 DNA: TGTGCCAGCAGTGAAGCGCGTCGGGGCACTGAAGCTTTCTTT
CDR3 protein: CASSEARRGTEAFF
J gene: TRBJ1-1
V gene: TRBV6-1
clone size: few
D gene: NA

CDR3 DNA: TGTGCCAGCAGAAAACAGGGGGCGGGATATGGCTACACCTTC
CDR3 protein: CASRKQGAGYGYTF
J gene: TRBJ1-2
V gene: TRBV6-1
clone size: NA
D gene: TRBD1

CDR3 DNA: TGTGCCAGCAGTAAACGGACAGGGAGAGAGACCCAGTACTTC
CDR3 protein: CASSKRTGRETQYF
J gene: TRBJ2-5
V gene: TRBV6-6
clone size: NA
D gene: TRBD1